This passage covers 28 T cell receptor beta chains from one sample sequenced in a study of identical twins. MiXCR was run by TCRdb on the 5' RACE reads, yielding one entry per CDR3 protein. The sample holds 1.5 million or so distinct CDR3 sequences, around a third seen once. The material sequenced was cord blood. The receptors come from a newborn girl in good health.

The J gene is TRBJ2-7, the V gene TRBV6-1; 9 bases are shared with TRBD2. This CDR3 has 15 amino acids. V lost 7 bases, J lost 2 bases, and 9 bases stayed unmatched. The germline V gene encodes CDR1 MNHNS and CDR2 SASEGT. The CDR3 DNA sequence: TGTGCCAGCAACCCTTGGGCTAGCGGGGCCTACGAGCAGTACTTC. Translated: CASNPWASGAYEQYF.

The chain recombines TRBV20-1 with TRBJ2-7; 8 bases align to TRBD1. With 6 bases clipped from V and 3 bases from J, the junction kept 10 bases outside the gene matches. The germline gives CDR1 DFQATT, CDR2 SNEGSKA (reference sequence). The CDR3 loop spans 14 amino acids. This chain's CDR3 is CSALDRVDYYEQYF. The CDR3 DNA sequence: TGCAGTGCCCTGGACAGGGTAGACTACTACGAGCAGTACTTC.

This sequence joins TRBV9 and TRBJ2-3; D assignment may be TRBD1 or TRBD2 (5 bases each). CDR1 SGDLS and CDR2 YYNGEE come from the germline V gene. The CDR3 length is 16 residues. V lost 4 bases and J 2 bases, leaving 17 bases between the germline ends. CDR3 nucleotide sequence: TGTGCCAGCAGCCCCGGGACCGCTACAAACACAGATACGCAGTATTTT. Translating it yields CASSPGTATNTDTQYF. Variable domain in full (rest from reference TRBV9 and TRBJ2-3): DSGVTQTPKHLITATGQRVTLRCSPRSGDLSVYWYQQSLDQGLQFLIQYYNGEERAKGNILERFSAQQFPDLHSELNLSSLELGDSALYFCASSPGTATNTDTQYFGPGTRLTVL.

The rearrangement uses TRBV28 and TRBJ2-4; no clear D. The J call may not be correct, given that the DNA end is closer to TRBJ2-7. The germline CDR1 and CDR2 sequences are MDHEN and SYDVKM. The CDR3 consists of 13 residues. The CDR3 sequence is CASAGTTLLEQYF. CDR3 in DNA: TGTGCCAGCGCTGGAACCACGCTGCTCGAGCAGTACTTC.

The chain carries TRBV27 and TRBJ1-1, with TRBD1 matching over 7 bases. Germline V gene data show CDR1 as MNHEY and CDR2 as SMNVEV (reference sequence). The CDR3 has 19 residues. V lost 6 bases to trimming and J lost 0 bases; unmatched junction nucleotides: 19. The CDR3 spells CASSPKELTGTAVNTEAFF. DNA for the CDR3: TGTGCCAGCAGCCCGAAAGAACTTACCGGGACAGCTGTGAACACTGAAGCTTTCTTT.

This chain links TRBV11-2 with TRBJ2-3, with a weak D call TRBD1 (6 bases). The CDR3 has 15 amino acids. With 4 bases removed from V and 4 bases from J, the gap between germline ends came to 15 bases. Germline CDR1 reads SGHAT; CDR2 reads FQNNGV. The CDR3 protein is CASSSIWGRADTQYF. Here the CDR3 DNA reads TGTGCCAGCAGCTCGATTTGGGGGCGCGCAGATACGCAGTATTTT.

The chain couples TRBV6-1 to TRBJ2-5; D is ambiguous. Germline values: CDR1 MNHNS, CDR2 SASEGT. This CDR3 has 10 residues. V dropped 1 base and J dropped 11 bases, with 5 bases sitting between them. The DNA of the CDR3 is TGTGCCAGCAGTGAAGTGGGGCAGTACTTC. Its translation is CASSEVGQYF.

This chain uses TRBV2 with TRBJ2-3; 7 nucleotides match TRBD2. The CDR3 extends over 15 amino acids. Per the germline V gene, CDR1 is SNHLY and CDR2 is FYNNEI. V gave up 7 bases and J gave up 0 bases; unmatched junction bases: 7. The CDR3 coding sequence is TGTGCCAGCACGGGAGGTTGGACTAGCACAGATACGCAGTATTTT. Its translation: CASTGGWTSTDTQYF.

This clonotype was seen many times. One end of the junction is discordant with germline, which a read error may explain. The CDR3 protein is CASSLRTSGYYNEQFF. The DNA for the CDR3 is TGTGCCAGCAGTTTAAGGACTAGCGGCTACTACAATGAGCAGTTCTTC. The V call is TRBV5-1, the J call TRBJ2-1; TRBD2 matches 10 bases. Germline CDR1 is SGHRS and CDR2 is YFSETQ. The CDR3 has 16 amino acids. Filled out from reference TRBV5-1 and TRBJ2-1, the complete variable domain reads KAGVTQTPRYLIKTRGQQVTLSCSPISGHRSVSWYQQTPGQGLQFLFEYFSETQRNKGNFPGRFSGRQFSNSRSEMNVSTLELGDSALYLCASSLRTSGYYNEQFFGPGTRLTVL.

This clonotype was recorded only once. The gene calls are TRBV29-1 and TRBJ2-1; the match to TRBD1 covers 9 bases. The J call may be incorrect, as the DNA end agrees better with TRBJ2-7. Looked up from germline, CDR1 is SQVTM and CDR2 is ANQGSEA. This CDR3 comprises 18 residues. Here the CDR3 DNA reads TGCAGCGACCCGGGCGGGACAGGGCGTAGGAGCTCCTACAATGAGCAGTACTTC. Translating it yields CSDPGGTGRRSSYNEQYF.

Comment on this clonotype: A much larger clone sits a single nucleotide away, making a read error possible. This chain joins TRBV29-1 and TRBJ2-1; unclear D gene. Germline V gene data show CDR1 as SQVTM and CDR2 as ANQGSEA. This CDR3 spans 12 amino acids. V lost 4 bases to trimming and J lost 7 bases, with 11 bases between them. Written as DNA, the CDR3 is TGCAGCGTTGCTTTACTGGGTAATGAGCAGTTCTTC. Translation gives CSVALLGNEQFF.

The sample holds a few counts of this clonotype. CDR3 in amino acids: CASSLSGENQPQHF. The CDR3 coding sequence is TGTGCCAGCAGCTTATCGGGGGAGAATCAGCCCCAGCATTTT. This chain uses TRBV13 with TRBJ1-5, with a possible D match to TRBD1 (5 bases). CDR1 and CDR2 from the germline V gene are PRHDT and FYEKMQ (reference sequence). This CDR3 is 14 amino acids long. The V and J ends lost 2 bases and 4 bases respectively, with 9 bases between them.

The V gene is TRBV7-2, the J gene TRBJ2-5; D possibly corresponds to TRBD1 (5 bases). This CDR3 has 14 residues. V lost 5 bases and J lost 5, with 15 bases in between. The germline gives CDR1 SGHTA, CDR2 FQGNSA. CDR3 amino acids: CASSVTGDLETQYF. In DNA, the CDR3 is TGTGCCAGCAGCGTAACAGGAGACCTTGAGACCCAGTACTTC.

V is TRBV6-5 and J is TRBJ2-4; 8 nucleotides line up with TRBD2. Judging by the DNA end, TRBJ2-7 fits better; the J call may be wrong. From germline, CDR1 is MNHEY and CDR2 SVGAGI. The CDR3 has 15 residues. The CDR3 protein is CASSPGTSVSDEQYF. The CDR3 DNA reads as TGTGCCAGCAGTCCCGGGACTAGTGTTAGCGACGAGCAGTACTTC.

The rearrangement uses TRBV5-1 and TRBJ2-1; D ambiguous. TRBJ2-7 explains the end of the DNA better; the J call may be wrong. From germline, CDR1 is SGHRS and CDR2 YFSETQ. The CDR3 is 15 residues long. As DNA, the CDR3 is TGCGCCAGCTCGCCCCCACTGAGCTCCTACAATGAGCAGTACTTC. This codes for CASSPPLSSYNEQYF.

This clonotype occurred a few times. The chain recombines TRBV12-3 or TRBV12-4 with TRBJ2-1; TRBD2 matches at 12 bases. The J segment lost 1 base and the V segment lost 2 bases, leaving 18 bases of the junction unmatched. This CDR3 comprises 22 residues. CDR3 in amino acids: CASSLRFRRLAGGPGSYNEQFF. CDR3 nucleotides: TGTGCCAGCAGTTTACGCTTTAGGCGGCTAGCGGGAGGGCCGGGTTCCTACAATGAGCAGTTCTTC.

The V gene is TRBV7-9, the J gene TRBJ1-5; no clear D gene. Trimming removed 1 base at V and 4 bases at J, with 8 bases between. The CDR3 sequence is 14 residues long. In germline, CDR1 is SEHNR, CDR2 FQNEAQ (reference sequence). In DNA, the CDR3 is TGTGCCAGCAGCTTAGAGACCTCGAATCAGCCCCAGCATTTT. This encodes CASSLETSNQPQHF. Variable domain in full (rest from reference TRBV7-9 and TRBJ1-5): DTGVSQNPRHKITKRGQNVTFRCDPISEHNRLYWYRQTLGQGPEFLTYFQNEAQLEKSRLLSDRFSAERPKGSFSTLEIQRTEQGDSAMYLCASSLETSNQPQHFGDGTRLSIL.

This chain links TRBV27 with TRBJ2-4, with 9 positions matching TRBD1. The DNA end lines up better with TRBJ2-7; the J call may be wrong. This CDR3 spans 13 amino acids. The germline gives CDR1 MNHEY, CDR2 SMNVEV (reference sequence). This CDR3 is CASRAGQGFEQYF. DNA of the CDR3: TGTGCCAGCAGGGCGGGACAGGGATTCGAGCAGTACTTC.

The DNA of the CDR3 is TGCGCCAGCAGCCCAAGCGGGGGGCGTAACACCGGGGAGCTGTTTTTT. Its protein is CASSPSGGRNTGELFF. The chain is built from TRBV5-1 and TRBJ2-2; 9 nucleotides agree with TRBD2. The CDR3 runs 16 residues. CDR1 SGHRS and CDR2 YFSETQ come from the germline V gene. V lost 4 bases and J lost 2; bases outside the gene matches: 6.

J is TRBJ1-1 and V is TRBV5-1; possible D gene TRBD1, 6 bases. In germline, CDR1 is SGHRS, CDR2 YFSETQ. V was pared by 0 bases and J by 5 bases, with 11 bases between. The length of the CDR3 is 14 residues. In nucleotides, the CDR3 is TGCGCCAGCAGCTTGGCGGGGGGCTGGACTGAAGCTTTCTTT. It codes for CASSLAGGWTEAFF.

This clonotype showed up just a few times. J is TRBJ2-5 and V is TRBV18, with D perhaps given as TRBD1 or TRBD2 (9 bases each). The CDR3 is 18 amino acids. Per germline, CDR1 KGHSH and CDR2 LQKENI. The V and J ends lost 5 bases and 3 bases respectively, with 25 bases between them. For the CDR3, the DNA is TGTGCCAGCTCAGTACAGGGGGCACGCCTAGCGGGAAAAGAGACCCAGTACTTC. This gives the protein CASSVQGARLAGKETQYF. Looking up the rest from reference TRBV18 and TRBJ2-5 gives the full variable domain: NAGVMQNPRHLVRRRGQEARLRCSPMKGHSHVYWYRQLPEEGLKFMVYLQKENIIDESGMPKERFSAEFPKEGPSILRIQQVVRGDSAAYFCASSVQGARLAGKETQYFGPGTRLLVL.

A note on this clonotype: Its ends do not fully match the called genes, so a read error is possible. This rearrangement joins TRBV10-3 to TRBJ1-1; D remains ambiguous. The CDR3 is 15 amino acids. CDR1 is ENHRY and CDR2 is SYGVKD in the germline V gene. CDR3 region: CAIGDQRKSNTEAFF. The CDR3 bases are TGTGCCATCGGTGACCAACGGAAATCGAACACTGAAGCTTTCTTT.

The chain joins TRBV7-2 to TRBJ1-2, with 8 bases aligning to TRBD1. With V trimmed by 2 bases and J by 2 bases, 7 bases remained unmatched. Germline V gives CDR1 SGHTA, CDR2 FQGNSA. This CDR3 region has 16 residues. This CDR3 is CASSLQQGVLNYGYTF. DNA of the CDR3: TGTGCCAGCAGCTTACAACAGGGGGTTCTAAACTATGGCTACACCTTC. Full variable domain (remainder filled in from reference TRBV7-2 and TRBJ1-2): GAGVSQSPSNKVTEKGKDVELRCDPISGHTALYWYRQSLGQGLEFLIYFQGNSAPDKSGLPSDRFSAERTGGSVSTLTIQRTQQEDSAVYLCASSLQQGVLNYGYTFGSGTRLTVV.

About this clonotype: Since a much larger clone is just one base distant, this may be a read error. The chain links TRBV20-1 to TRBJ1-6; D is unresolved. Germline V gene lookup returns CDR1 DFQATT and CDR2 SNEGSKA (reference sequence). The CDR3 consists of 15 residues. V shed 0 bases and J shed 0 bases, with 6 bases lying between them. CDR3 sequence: CSAREGRSYNSPLHF. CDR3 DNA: TGCAGTGCTAGAGAAGGGCGCTCCTATAATTCACCCCTCCACTTT.

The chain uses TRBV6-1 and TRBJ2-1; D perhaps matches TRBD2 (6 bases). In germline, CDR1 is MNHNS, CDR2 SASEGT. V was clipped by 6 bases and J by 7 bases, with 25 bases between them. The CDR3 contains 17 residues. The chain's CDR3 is CASRVSRGAVLANEQFF. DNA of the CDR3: TGTGCCAGCAGAGTATCTCGCGGGGCGGTGCTTGCAAATGAGCAGTTCTTC.

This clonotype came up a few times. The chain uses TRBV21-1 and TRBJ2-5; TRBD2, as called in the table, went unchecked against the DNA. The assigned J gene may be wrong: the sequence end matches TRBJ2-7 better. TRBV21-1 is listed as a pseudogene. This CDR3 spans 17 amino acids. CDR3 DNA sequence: TGTGCCAGCAGCAATCCCCTAGTGGGACTAGCCGCCTACGAGCAGTACTTC. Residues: CASSNPLVGLAAYEQYF.

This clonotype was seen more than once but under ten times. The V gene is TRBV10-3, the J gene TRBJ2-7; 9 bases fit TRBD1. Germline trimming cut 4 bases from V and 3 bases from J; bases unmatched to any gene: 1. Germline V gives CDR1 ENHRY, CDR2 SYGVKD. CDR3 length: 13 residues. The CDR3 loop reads CAISGQGVYEQYF. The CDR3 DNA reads TGTGCCATCAGTGGACAGGGGGTCTACGAGCAGTACTTC.

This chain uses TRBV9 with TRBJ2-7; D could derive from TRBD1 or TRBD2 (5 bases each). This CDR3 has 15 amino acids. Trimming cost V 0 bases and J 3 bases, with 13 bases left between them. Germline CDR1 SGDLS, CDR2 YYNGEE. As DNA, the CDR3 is TGTGCCAGCAGCGTAGCACCCGGGACCAACTACGAGCAGTACTTC. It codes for CASSVAPGTNYEQYF.